This TCR beta chain was recorded in a study of human T cells and chemical hapten exposure. General study findings and limits: Expanded TCRs formed significantly more large CDR3 similarity clusters than controls.

Each CDR3 protein gets one entry after TCRdb re-called the RACE reads with MiXCR. Among around 99,000 distinct CDR3 sequences, approximately 10% were seen once, and the ten largest hold less than 2.5%. Time point defined: patch test 2, 6 weeks after DPC sensitization. The treatment here: therapeutic diphenylcyclopropenone sensitization with weekly scalp DPC. Worth noting for this clonotype: Its antigen is not known.

The V end lost 0 bases, the J end lost 7 bases, and 10 bases lay between the germline ends. This CDR3 is 13 amino acids long. Germline CDR1 is GTSNPN and CDR2 is SVGIG (reference sequence). Sequencing was performed on whole blood, taken in connection with sensitization to the hapten diphenylcyclopropenone (DPC). The TCR was taken from a middle-aged man with alopecia areata. Some clones in this sample may be carry-over from other donors' samples. J is TRBJ2-4 and V is TRBV30, with D maybe TRBD2 (6 bases). The DNA of the CDR3 is TGTGCCTGGAGTGTACGCGGGGCGAACATTCAGTACTTC. It yields the protein CAWSVRGANIQYF.